This T cell receptor (beta chain) derives from a study of shared T cell receptors in the human thymus. Assay used: immunoSEQ multiplex PCR; TCRdb lists only in-frame clones, some missing. The sample has hundreds of thousands of clones; roughly 90% are singletons. These data were likewise used in another study, on human thymus T cells.

Sequenced material: thymocytes. This clonotype was obtained from a boy less than two years old with a congenital heart defect.

The CDR3 coding sequence is TGTGCCAGCAGCTTACCTAGCGGGAGTCCCTACAATGAGCAGTTCTTC. It yields the protein CASSLPSGSPYNEQFF. The chain carries TRBV7-8 and TRBJ2-1; 10 nucleotides line up with TRBD2. This CDR3 spans 16 amino acids. Germline CDR1 SGHVS, CDR2 FQNEAQ. After removal of 2 bases from V and 2 bases from J, the junction contained 3 bases not matched to a gene.